The 7 T cell receptor beta chains given below trace back to one sample, sequenced in a study of OX40 agonist ivuxolimab in advanced cancers. The receptor library was made with the immunoSEQ multiplex PCR assay. TCRdb limited this immuneACCESS table to in-frame rearrangements with V and J called. A share of clones is missing; checked studies link under half to unresolved V genes, and the rest is unexplained. A total of more than 50,000 clones appear in this sample, 70% to 90% of them only once. The ten largest clones capture about 0.34% of the sample. The input for sequencing was CD4+ or CD8+ T cells sorted from blood, taken in a trial of the OX40 agonist ivuxolimab. The receptors stem from an adult with an advanced solid tumor such as melanoma, head and neck, liver or kidney cancer.

This chain joins TRBV19 and TRBJ2-7; 12 bases match TRBD2. Trimming at V came to 5 bases and at J to 1 base, leaving 9 bases not matched to a gene. From germline, CDR1 is LNHDA and CDR2 SQIVND (reference sequence). The CDR3 is made up of 17 amino acids. The CDR3 sequence: CASSQGRTSGASYEQYF. CDR3 coding DNA: TGTGCCAGTAGTCAAGGGCGGACTAGCGGGGCTTCCTACGAGCAGTACTTC. Supplemented by reference TRBV19 and TRBJ2-7, the full variable domain reads DGGITQSPKYLFRKEGQNVTLSCEQNLNHDAMYWYRQDPGQGLRLIYYSQIVNDFQKGDIAEGYSVSREKKESFPLTVTSAQKNPTAFYLCASSQGRTSGASYEQYFGPGTRLTVT.

This sequence joins TRBV6-1 and TRBJ1-5; 7 nucleotides align to TRBD1. CDR1 and CDR2 (germline): MNHNS, SASEGT. This CDR3 spans 20 amino acids. The ends lost 1 base at V and 0 bases at J; junction bases unmatched: 15. The CDR3 here is CASSEGTRLTGEYSNQPQHF. The CDR3 region has the DNA TGTGCCAGCAGTGAAGGAACAAGGCTAACAGGGGAATATAGCAATCAGCCCCAGCATTTT.

V and J are TRBV6-5 and TRBJ2-1, with D maybe TRBD2 (6 bases). CDR3 length: 14 residues. Trimming removed 10 bases from V and 0 bases from J, with 13 bases in between. Germline assignment: CDR1 MNHEY and CDR2 SVGAGI. CDR3 in DNA: TGTGCCACCACCCCGGGACTCTCCTACAATGAGCAGTTCTTC. Translation: CATTPGLSYNEQFF.

The J gene is TRBJ2-6, the V gene TRBV5-1; D is possibly TRBD2 (5 bases). The V gene lost 7 bases and the J gene lost 0 bases, with 23 bases spanning the gap. The CDR3 runs to 19 residues. Germline V gives CDR1 SGHRS, CDR2 YFSETQ. CDR3 loop: CASGEPLRRTSSGANVLTF. The CDR3 bases are TGCGCCAGCGGGGAGCCCCTCCGGAGAACCAGCTCTGGGGCCAACGTCCTGACTTTC.

V usage is TRBV11-2 and J usage is TRBJ1-2; possibly TRBD1 for D (5 bases). The germline V gene has CDR1 SGHAT and CDR2 FQNNGV. Between the trimmed V and J ends, which lost 0 bases and 8 bases, there was a span of 10 bases. The CDR3 totals 13 residues. CDR3 sequence reads: CASSLDAGVGYTF. The CDR3 nucleotides are TGTGCCAGCAGCTTAGACGCGGGGGTAGGCTACACCTTC. The whole variable domain, filled in from reference TRBV11-2 and TRBJ1-2, reads EAGVAQSPRYKIIEKRQSVAFWCNPISGHATLYWYQQILGQGPKLLIQFQNNGVVDDSQLPKDRFSAERLKGVDSTLKIQPAKLEDSAVYLCASSLDAGVGYTFGSGTRLTVV.

The chain employs TRBV5-4 and TRBJ2-7, with a weak D call TRBD1 (5 bases). The CDR3 is made up of 15 amino acids. Trimming stripped 0 bases from V and 3 bases from J, with 13 bases between. Per germline, CDR1 SGHNT and CDR2 YYREEE (reference sequence). CDR3 coding DNA: TGTGCCAGCAGCTTGGGAGGTCAGGGTATCTACGAGCAGTACTTC. Residues: CASSLGGQGIYEQYF.

The chain has TRBV18 and TRBJ1-1; TRBD1 matches 7 bases. CDR1 is KGHSH, CDR2 LQKENI, per germline. The trim removed 4 bases at V and 11 bases at J, leaving 10 bases unmatched. CDR3 length: 13 amino acids. The DNA for the CDR3 is TGTGCCAGCTCACGCTCCACAGGGGACGTGGCTTTCTTT. Protein sequence: CASSRSTGDVAFF.